This T cell receptor beta chain derives from a study of T cell repertoires in cytomegalovirus infection. Study-level background: Researchers turned to recently identified HLA-C-restricted CMV epitopes as well as well-studied HLA-B-restricted ones.

This clonotype was observed a few times. The antigen is undetermined. TCRdb re-analysed the reads in MiXCR, keeping a single row per CDR3 protein. The sample holds about 51,000 distinct CDR3 sequences; around 18% are singletons and the top ten take more than 25%. The CDR3 sequence is 14 residues long. After removal of 7 bases from V and 5 bases from J, the junction contained 10 bases not matched to a gene. Germline V gives CDR1 SGHTA, CDR2 FQGNSA. Whole-study findings and limits: Predominance within the ex vivo response was attributable to HLA-C-restricted CMV-specific TCR beta clonotypes.

This specimen was CD8+ T cells from cultured PBMCs, taken from culture after CMV antigen stimulation. The rearrangement joins TRBV7-2 to TRBJ1-1; 7 bases fit TRBD1. The origin of this receptor is a human donor in good health (CMV status not recorded). Some clones in this sample may be carry-over from other donors' samples. The CDR3 DNA follows: TGTGCCAGCACCCCCAGGGGGGGGTGGACTGAAGCTTTCTTT. Translated: CASTPRGGWTEAFF. Complete variable domain (other parts from reference TRBV7-2 and TRBJ1-1): GAGVSQSPSNKVTEKGKDVELRCDPISGHTALYWYRQSLGQGLEFLIYFQGNSAPDKSGLPSDRFSAERTGGSVSTLTIQRTQQEDSAVYLCASTPRGGWTEAFFGQGTRLTVV.